The 2 T cell receptor beta chains below were found in one sample sequenced in a study of cytomegalovirus exposure and HLA in healthy donors. Vbeta (60) and Jbeta (13) primers were used in the PCR. Method: immunoSEQ multiplex PCR; TCRdb's copy keeps in-frame clones and lacks some. The table records 100,000 to 150,000 clones, over 70% of them present only once. Source material: PBMCs. Every receptor here comes from a woman aged 45-60 years in good health and CMV-seronegative.

In its sample, this clone was seen once. V gene TRBV7-9 combines with J gene TRBJ2-7; D possibly corresponds to TRBD2 (6 bases). Looked up from germline, CDR1 is SEHNR and CDR2 is FQNEAQ (reference sequence). V lost 5 bases to trimming and J lost 6 bases, with 14 bases between them. The CDR3 contains 13 residues. The CDR3 loop reads CASSHAPGAEQYF. DNA for the CDR3: TGTGCCAGCAGCCATGCTCCGGGAGCCGAGCAGTACTTC. Using reference TRBV7-9 and TRBJ2-7 for the parts outside the CDR3, the full variable domain is DTGVSQNPRHKITKRGQNVTFRCDPISEHNRLYWYRQTLGQGPEFLTYFQNEAQLEKSRLLSDRFSAERPKGSFSTLEIQRTEQGDSAMYLCASSHAPGAEQYFGPGTRLTVT.

The chain carries TRBV6-6 and TRBJ2-7, with no clear D. The germline V gene has CDR1 MNHNY and CDR2 SVGAGI (reference sequence). This CDR3 region has 12 residues. With 8 bases removed from V and 2 bases from J, the gap between germline ends came to 10 bases. In nucleotides, the CDR3 is TGTGCCAGCTTACTCCTCCCCTACGAGCAGTACTTC. Translation: CASLLLPYEQYF.